A single sample gave rise to the 8 T cell receptor beta chains below, sequenced in a study of blood T cell repertoires in COVID-19 (dated by TCRdb to about 2020). The library was obtained by the immunoSEQ multiplex PCR assay. Entries here come from immuneACCESS through TCRdb and include only in-frame sequences with V and J called. Some clones fail to appear in such tables; in the studies checked, an unresolved V gene covers under half of the shortfall, and the cause of the remainder is unknown. The sample table contains about 150,000 clones; only one count was recorded for 75% to 90% of them. The leading ten clones occupy over 2% of the sample. Specimen: peripheral blood. These receptor sequences come from a man between 65 and 79 years old with acute or convalescent COVID-19.

V gene TRBV30 combines with J gene TRBJ1-2, with no clear D. Germline V lookup: CDR1 GTSNPN, CDR2 SVGIG (reference sequence). Trimming took 1 base from V and 1 from J, leaving 4 bases between them. The CDR3 is 12 amino acids. The CDR3 coding sequence is TGTGCCTGGAGTGGTCGTAACTATGGCTACACCTTC. Its protein is CAWSGRNYGYTF. Using reference TRBV30 and TRBJ1-2 for the parts outside the CDR3, the full variable domain is SQTIHQWPATLVQPVGSPLSLECTVEGTSNPNLYWYRQAAGRGLQLLFYSVGIGQISSEVPQNLSASRPQDRQFILSSKKLLLSDSGFYLCAWSGRNYGYTFGSGTRLTVV.

This chain connects TRBV28 to TRBJ1-1; D gene ambiguous. Looked up from germline, CDR1 is MDHEN and CDR2 is SYDVKM. Deletions cut 6 bases from V and 4 bases from J, with 18 bases between. CDR3 size: 15 residues. Written as DNA, the CDR3 is TGTGCCAGCAGACCCAATGAAGGCCGGGGCACTGAAGCTTTCTTT. Amino acids: CASRPNEGRGTEAFF.

The V call is TRBV6-1, the J call TRBJ1-5; 8 bases agree with TRBD1. From germline, CDR1 is MNHNS and CDR2 SASEGT. The CDR3 sequence is 15 residues long. The V and J ends lost 3 bases and 2 bases, in that order; junction bases with no gene match: 3. CDR3 nucleotides: TGTGCCAGCAGTGAGCGGGGACAGGGCAATCAGCCCCAGCATTTT. Translation: CASSERGQGNQPQHF.

The rearrangement uses TRBV30 and TRBJ1-1, with 7 bases matching TRBD1. The CDR3 covers 14 residues. The V gene end was trimmed by 8 bases and the J gene end by 0 bases; junction bases not matched to a gene: 9. Germline CDR1 GTSNPN, CDR2 SVGIG (reference sequence). The DNA of the CDR3 is TGTGCCGTGATGAAGGGACAGATGAACACTGAAGCTTTCTTT. Its protein is CAVMKGQMNTEAFF.

The rearrangement uses TRBV18 and TRBJ2-5; weak D call: TRBD2 (6 bases). V dropped 2 bases and J dropped 5 bases, with 6 bases sitting between them. The V gene's germline CDR1 is KGHSH and CDR2 LQKENI. CDR3 length: 12 amino acids. CDR3: CASSPGGETQYF. CDR3 nucleotides: TGTGCCAGCTCACCAGGGGGGGAGACCCAGTACTTC.

The chain recombines TRBV3-1 (or the pseudogene TRBV3-2) with TRBJ1-3; the D is unclear. The CDR3 contains 15 residues. The germline V gene encodes CDR1 LGHDT and CDR2 YNNKEL (reference sequence). V was pared by 2 bases and J by 4 bases, with 12 bases between. CDR3 region: CASSQFRGGGNTIYF. In nucleotides, the CDR3 is TGTGCCAGCAGCCAATTTCGGGGAGGAGGAAACACCATATATTTT.

The chain is built from TRBV19 and TRBJ1-2, with D possibly being TRBD1 (5 bases). Looked up from germline, CDR1 is LNHDA and CDR2 is SQIVND (reference sequence). The CDR3 loop spans 16 amino acids. The V end lost 3 bases, the J end lost 7 bases, and 21 bases lay between the germline ends. CDR3 coding DNA: TGTGCCAGTAGTATGCCGCTGGGCGGGGCTGACGGTGGCTACACCTTC. Translation: CASSMPLGGADGGYTF. The complete variable domain, with remaining parts taken from reference TRBV19 and TRBJ1-2, reads DGGITQSPKYLFRKEGQNVTLSCEQNLNHDAMYWYRQDPGQGLRLIYYSQIVNDFQKGDIAEGYSVSREKKESFPLTVTSAQKNPTAFYLCASSMPLGGADGGYTFGSGTRLTVV.

The V gene is TRBV6-5, the J gene TRBJ1-1; 7 nucleotides align to TRBD1. The CDR3 is 13 amino acids. Unmatched junction bases numbered 6, after V lost 2 bases and J lost 9 bases. Germline assignment: CDR1 MNHEY and CDR2 SVGAGI. This CDR3 is CASSYPPGQKAFF. The CDR3 coding sequence is TGTGCCAGCAGTTACCCTCCGGGACAGAAAGCTTTCTTT.